This is a list of T cell receptor beta chains from one sample in a study of blood T cells in healthy people across ages. One entry per CDR3 protein, called by TCRdb with MiXCR from the 5' RACE reads. The data contain some 1.1 million distinct CDR3 sequences, under 40% of them singletons. The sample comprised blood. Receptors originate from a man aged 18 to 30 in good health. The CDR3 runs from the conserved cysteine through the conserved F or W. Each record gives: D gene, clone size, V gene, J gene, CDR3 protein, CDR3 DNA. The D gene is left open where the match is weak. Clone sizes are given selectively: once, few, many, or a class where the clone is expanded.

>.|.|TRBV18|TRBJ1-1
CASSVRVDEAFF
TGTGCCAGCTCGGTCCGGGTCGACGAAGCTTTCTTT
>.|.|TRBV29-1|TRBJ2-5
CSVSTSRETQYF
TGCAGCGTTTCAACTAGCCGAGAGACCCAGTACTTC
>.|.|TRBV7-2|TRBJ1-3
CAITRTANSGNTIYF
TGTGCCATCACCCGGACGGCAAACTCTGGAAACACCATATATTTT
>TRBD2|.|TRBV29-1|TRBJ2-1
CSVDTSGGGYNEQFF
TGCAGCGTTGACACGAGCGGGGGGGGGTACAATGAGCAGTTCTTC
>TRBD2|.|TRBV5-1|TRBJ2-1
CASSLCLAGGSNEQFF
TGCGCCAGCAGCCTGTGCCTAGCGGGAGGGAGTAATGAGCAGTTCTTC
>.|.|TRBV4-1|TRBJ2-5
CASSQDGGVRGLQTQYF
TGCGCCAGCAGCCAAGATGGCGGAGTACGTGGATTGCAGACCCAGTACTTC
>.|few|TRBV25-1|TRBJ2-3
CASSESILTDTQYF
TGTGCCAGCAGTGAATCTATACTCACAGATACGCAGTATTTT
>TRBD2|.|TRBV4-3|TRBJ2-1
CAGSQSTSGEGNEQFF
TGCGCCGGCAGCCAATCGACTAGCGGGGAGGGGAATGAGCAGTTCTTC
>TRBD1|.|TRBV4-3|TRBJ2-7
CASSQDARGPNEQYF
TGCGCCAGCAGCCAAGATGCGAGGGGGCCCAATGAGCAGTACTTC
>TRBD2|few|TRBV10-3|TRBJ2-7
CAISESMGLAGDEQYF
TGTGCCATCAGTGAGTCGATGGGACTAGCGGGAGACGAGCAGTACTTC
>.|few|TRBV4-3|TRBJ2-5
CASSQSTGTRETQYF
TGCGCCAGCAGCCAAAGCACAGGTACCCGGGAGACCCAGTACTTC
>.|.|TRBV9|TRBJ1-1
CASSVAVDTEAFF
TGTGCCAGCAGCGTAGCCGTGGACACTGAAGCTTTCTTT
>.|few|TRBV20-1|TRBJ2-7
CSARGGEAYEQYF
TGCAGTGCTAGAGGGGGCGAAGCCTACGAGCAGTACTTC
>TRBD1|.|TRBV5-6|TRBJ1-2
CASSFRDRTVLYGYTF
TGTGCCAGCAGCTTCCGGGACAGGACCGTCCTCTATGGCTACACCTTC
>.|few|TRBV7-2|TRBJ1-2
CASSPTEANYGYTF
TGTGCCAGCAGCCCCACAGAAGCTAACTATGGCTACACCTTC
>.|.|TRBV7-2|TRBJ2-3
CASSLGTGAGIGDTQYF
TGTGCCAGCAGCTTAGGAACGGGGGCGGGGATTGGGGATACGCAGTATTTT
>.|few|TRBV10-3|TRBJ1-2
CAISGTLVSGYGYTF
TGTGCCATCAGTGGCACCTTGGTGTCAGGCTATGGCTACACCTTC
>.|.|TRBV6-2/TRBV6-3|TRBJ1-2
CASSSRATGNYGYTF
TGTGCCAGCAGTTCTCGGGCCACTGGTAACTATGGCTACACCTTC
>.|few|TRBV20-1|TRBJ2-1
CSARRTPANEQFF
TGCAGTGCCCGTCGGACCCCGGCCAATGAGCAGTTCTTC
>TRBD1|.|TRBV20-1|TRBJ1-1
CSAIGQGPLNTEAFF
TGCAGTGCTATCGGACAGGGCCCTCTGAACACTGAAGCTTTCTTT
>TRBD1|.|TRBV3-1|TRBJ1-3
CASSPTRTGSSGNTIYF
TGTGCCAGCAGCCCCACCCGGACAGGATCATCTGGAAACACCATATATTTT
>.|few|TRBV18|TRBJ1-1
CASSPREVNTEAFF
TGTGCCAGCTCACCACGGGAGGTGAACACTGAAGCTTTCTTT
>TRBD2|.|TRBV20-1|TRBJ2-2
CSARLAGGELFF
TGCAGTGCTAGACTAGCGGGCGGGGAGCTGTTTTTT
>.|.|TRBV14|TRBJ1-1
CASSHKVKVNTEAFF
TGTGCCAGCAGCCATAAGGTTAAGGTGAACACTGAAGCTTTCTTT
>.|.|TRBV5-1|TRBJ2-5
CASSLVATKGTQYF
TGCGCCAGCAGCTTGGTGGCTACGAAAGGGACCCAGTACTTC
>.|few|TRBV12-3/TRBV12-4|TRBJ1-4
CASSFLSGREKLFF
TGTGCCAGCAGTTTTCTTTCAGGGCGGGAAAAACTGTTTTTT
>TRBD1|.|TRBV5-6|TRBJ1-6
CASSWGTAYNSPLHF
TGTGCCAGCAGCTGGGGGACAGCATATAATTCACCCCTCCACTTT
>.|few|TRBV6-6|TRBJ2-7
CASSYRAGEQYF
TGTGCCAGCAGTTATCGGGCTGGCGAGCAGTACTTC
>.|.|TRBV20-1|TRBJ2-2
CSASPMTDPNTGELFF
TGCAGTGCTAGCCCAATGACCGACCCAAACACCGGGGAGCTGTTTTTT
>.|.|TRBV4-2|TRBJ2-3
CASSQVRSQEVTDTQYF
TGTGCCAGCAGCCAAGTCCGCAGCCAGGAAGTCACAGATACGCAGTATTTT
>.|few|TRBV20-1|TRBJ2-3
CSAPGAATDTQYF
TGCAGTGCTCCTGGGGCAGCAACAGATACGCAGTATTTT
>TRBD1|.|TRBV20-1|TRBJ2-5
CSASGETGESNEQYF
TGCAGTGCTAGCGGCGAGACAGGGGAGTCCAATGAGCAGTACTTC
>TRBD1|.|TRBV29-1|TRBJ1-4
CSVGQGALEEKLFF
TGCAGCGTTGGACAGGGGGCTCTCGAGGAAAAACTGTTTTTT
>TRBD1|.|TRBV7-2|TRBJ1-1
CASSVSGTGGKTEAFF
TGTGCCAGCAGCGTCTCCGGGACAGGGGGAAAGACTGAAGCTTTCTTT
>.|.|TRBV7-2|TRBJ1-6
CASSFVSFNSPLHF
TGTGCCAGCAGCTTTGTTTCGTTCAATTCACCCCTCCACTTT
>TRBD2|.|TRBV12-3/TRBV12-4|TRBJ2-7
CASSYGGGVTYEQYF
TGTGCCAGCAGTTACGGCGGGGGGGTTACCTACGAGCAGTACTTC
>.|.|TRBV9|TRBJ1-5
CASNVGGNSNQPQHF
TGTGCCAGCAACGTAGGAGGAAATAGCAATCAGCCCCAGCATTTT
>.|.|TRBV12-3/TRBV12-4|TRBJ2-5
CASSWGPGMETQYF
TGTGCCAGCAGTTGGGGCCCTGGGATGGAGACCCAGTACTTC
>.|few|TRBV11-2|TRBJ1-4
CASSFFQPGTGEKLFF
TGTGCCAGCAGCTTCTTTCAACCTGGGACGGGTGAAAAACTGTTTTTT
>TRBD2|few|TRBV30|TRBJ2-1
CAWSPSGVYNEQFF
TGTGCCTGGAGTCCTAGCGGGGTATACAATGAGCAGTTCTTC
>.|.|TRBV4-3|TRBJ2-1
CASSQGPRESYNEQFF
TGCGCCAGCAGCCAAGGTCCACGGGAATCCTACAATGAGCAGTTCTTC
>TRBD2|few|TRBV7-2|TRBJ2-3
CASSLLGLAGDTDTQYF
TGTGCCAGCAGCTTACTTGGGCTAGCGGGGGACACAGATACGCAGTATTTT
>.|.|TRBV10-2|TRBJ1-2
CASSERPAGDGYTF
TGCGCCAGCAGTGAGCGTCCGGCCGGGGATGGCTACACCTTC
>.|few|TRBV27|TRBJ1-2
CASSPSADNYGYTF
TGTGCCAGCAGTCCCAGTGCGGATAACTATGGCTACACCTTC
>TRBD1|few|TRBV12-3/TRBV12-4|TRBJ1-2
CASSSQGTGGEGYTF
TGTGCCAGCAGTTCGCAAGGGACAGGGGGTGAAGGCTACACCTTC
>.|.|TRBV29-1|TRBJ1-1
CSVEDRQGMAEAFF
TGCAGCGTTGAAGATCGTCAGGGGATGGCTGAAGCTTTCTTT
>TRBD1|.|TRBV7-9|TRBJ2-7
CASSLEVGQGAHEQYF
TGTGCCAGCAGCTTAGAGGTTGGTCAGGGGGCCCACGAGCAGTACTTC
>TRBD2|.|TRBV11-2|TRBJ2-3
CASSLGTRRTDTQYF
TGTGCCAGCAGCTTAGGGACTAGACGAACAGATACGCAGTATTTT
>.|.|TRBV27|TRBJ2-7
CASGPNGQKSSYEQYF
TGTGCCAGCGGTCCGAATGGACAGAAAAGCTCCTACGAGCAGTACTTC